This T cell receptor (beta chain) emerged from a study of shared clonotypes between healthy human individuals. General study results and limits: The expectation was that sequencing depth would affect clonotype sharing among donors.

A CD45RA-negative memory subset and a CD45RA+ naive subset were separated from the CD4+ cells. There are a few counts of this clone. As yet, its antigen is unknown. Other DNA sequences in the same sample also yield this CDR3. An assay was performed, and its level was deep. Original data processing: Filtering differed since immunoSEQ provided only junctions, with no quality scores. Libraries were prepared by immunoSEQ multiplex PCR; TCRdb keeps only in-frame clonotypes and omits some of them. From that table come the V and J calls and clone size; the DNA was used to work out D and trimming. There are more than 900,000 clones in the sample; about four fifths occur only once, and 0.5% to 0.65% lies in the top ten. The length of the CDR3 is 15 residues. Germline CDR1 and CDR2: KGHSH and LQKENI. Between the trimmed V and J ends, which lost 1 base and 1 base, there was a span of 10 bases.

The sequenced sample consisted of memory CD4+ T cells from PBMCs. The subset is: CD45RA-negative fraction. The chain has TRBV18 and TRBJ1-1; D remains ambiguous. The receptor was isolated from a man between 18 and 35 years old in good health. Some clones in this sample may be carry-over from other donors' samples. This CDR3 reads CASSPREGRNTEAFF. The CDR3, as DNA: TGTGCCAGCTCACCACGGGAGGGAAGGAACACTGAAGCTTTCTTT.